This T cell receptor (beta chain) was identified during a study of spatial heterogeneity in lung cancer. On the study more broadly: A module score for T cells, taken from matched bulk RNA-seq, correlated strongly with TCR transcript counts in tumor regions. General study points: Tallies of expanded TCRs, which were sorted into ubiquitous and regional groups, correlated with counts of ubiquitous and regional nonsynonymous mutations, respectively. Mutation counts in tumors were tracked by counts of expanded intratumoral alpha and beta TCRs.

This clonotype was seen repeatedly, ten times or more. Antigen specificity is unknown. Trimming removed 1 base at V and 1 base at J, with 4 bases between. Germline CDR1 and CDR2: LNHNV and YYDKDF (reference sequence). The CDR3 loop spans 13 amino acids. Noted time point: sample taken at primary tumor resection. TCRdb analysed the 5' RACE reads with MiXCR anew, one entry per CDR3 protein. The sample consists of tens of thousands of distinct CDR3 sequences, about 15% of them appearing once. V and J are TRBV15 and TRBJ2-5; no firm D call. Source: lung tumor tissue, taken at surgery. The sequence was obtained from a female donor with early-stage non-small cell lung cancer. For the CDR3, the DNA is TGTGCCACCAGCAGAGGCCCCCAAGAGACCCAGTACTTC. Residues: CATSRGPQETQYF. Full variable domain (missing parts from reference TRBV15 and TRBJ2-5): DAMVIQNPRYQVTQFGKPVTLSCSQTLNHNVMYWYQQKSSQAPKLLFHYYDKDFNNEADTPDNFQSRRPNTSFCFLDIRSPGLGDTAMYLCATSRGPQETQYFGPGTRLLVL.